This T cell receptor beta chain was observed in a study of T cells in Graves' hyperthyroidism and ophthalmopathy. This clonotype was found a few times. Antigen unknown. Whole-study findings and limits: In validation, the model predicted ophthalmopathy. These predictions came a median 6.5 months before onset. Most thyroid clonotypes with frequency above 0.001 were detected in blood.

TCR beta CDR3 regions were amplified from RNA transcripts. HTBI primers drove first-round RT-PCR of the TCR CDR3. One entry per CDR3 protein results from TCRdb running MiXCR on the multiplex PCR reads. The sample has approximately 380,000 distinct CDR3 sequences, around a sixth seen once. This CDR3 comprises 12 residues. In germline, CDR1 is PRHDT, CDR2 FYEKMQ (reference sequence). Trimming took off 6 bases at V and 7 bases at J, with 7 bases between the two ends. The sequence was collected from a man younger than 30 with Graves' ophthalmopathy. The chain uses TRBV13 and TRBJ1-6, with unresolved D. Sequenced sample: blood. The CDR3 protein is CASRPQNSPLHF. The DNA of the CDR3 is TGTGCCAGCAGACCCCAGAATTCACCCCTCCACTTT.